This TCR beta chain was obtained from a study of technical replicates of blood from several donors. The protocol was immunoSEQ multiplex PCR, while the TCRdb copy is restricted to in-frame clones and leaves out a portion. The sample has over 50,000 clones, approximately 86% seen once. This CDR3 has 13 residues. Per the germline V gene, CDR1 is MNHNS and CDR2 is SASEGT. Trimming pared 3 bases from V and 7 bases from J, leaving 10 bases between. The sequencing input was PBMCs. The chain carries TRBV6-1 and TRBJ1-5, with unresolved D. The source is a human donor in good health. Some clones in this sample may be carry-over from other donors' samples. The CDR3 loop reads CASSDTQRQPQHF. DNA for the CDR3: TGTGCCAGCAGTGATACTCAACGGCAGCCCCAGCATTTT.